This entry is about one T cell receptor (beta chain). Its antigen is as yet unknown. The PCR ran on 60 Vbeta and 13 Jbeta primers. TCRdb's copy holds only in-frame clones and misses some; the assay was immunoSEQ multiplex PCR. The sample totals 85,000 or so clones. This record comes from a study of cytomegalovirus exposure and HLA in healthy donors. Germline loops: CDR1 MGHRA, CDR2 YSYEKL. The CDR3 length is 16 residues. V lost 1 base and J 2 bases, leaving 15 bases between the germline ends. Broader study findings: Across donors, sequencing depth was assumed by presence/absence analyses to be roughly uniform. HLA alleles showed associations with some 15,000 TCR beta sequences in a later analysis, at a 0.05 false discovery rate.

Sequenced sample: PBMCs. The TCR was taken from a woman aged 25 to 45 in good health and CMV-seronegative. V usage is TRBV4-1 and J usage is TRBJ2-7; D ambiguous. The CDR3 DNA is TGCGCCAGCAGCCAAGTCTCTGGCGGTCCGGCCTACGAGCAGTACTTC. The encoded protein is CASSQVSGGPAYEQYF.